Listed below are T cell receptor beta chains from one sample, sequenced in a study of PD-L1 blockade in urothelial cancer. This table comes from immunoSEQ multiplex PCR, and its TCRdb copy is limited to in-frame clones, with some not included. The data show 70,000 to 100,000 clones, with 84% seen just once and approximately 2.1% held by the top ten. The source was PBMCs, collected around atezolizumab (anti-PD-L1) treatment. The receptor source for this set is a man in his sixties with urothelial cancer. The CDR3 runs from the conserved cysteine through the conserved F or W. The D gene is left open where the match is weak. Clone size, where shown, is once, few, many, or a class for clones that have expanded.

d_gene	abundance	v_gene	j_gene	len	CDR3aa	CDR3nt
TRBD1	-	TRBV6-6	TRBJ2-4	15	CASSHTGGAKNIQYF	TGTGCCAGCAGTCATACAGGGGGAGCCAAAAACATTCAGTACTTC
TRBD2	-	TRBV27	TRBJ2-1	15	CASSLVAGVYNEQFF	TGTGCCAGCAGTTTAGTAGCGGGAGTCTACAATGAGCAGTTCTTC
-	-	TRBV27	TRBJ2-7	13	CASRLQGPYEQYF	TGTGCCAGCAGGCTACAGGGTCCCTACGAGCAGTACTTC
TRBD2	-	TRBV25-1	TRBJ2-1	14	CASSIAGVYNEQFF	TGTGCCAGCAGTATAGCGGGAGTGTACAATGAGCAGTTCTTC
TRBD2	once	TRBV7-2	TRBJ2-5	16	CASSLGSGRAQGTQYF	TGTGCCAGCAGCTTAGGTAGCGGGAGGGCGCAGGGGACCCAGTACTTC
TRBD1	-	TRBV19	TRBJ2-2	16	CASSKWSRGLTGELFF	TGTGCCAGTAGTAAGTGGAGCAGGGGGCTGACCGGGGAGCTGTTTTTT
TRBD1	-	TRBV2	TRBJ1-1	14	CASTRDRLNTEAFF	TGTGCCAGCACCCGGGACAGACTGAACACTGAAGCTTTCTTT
-	-	TRBV6-5	TRBJ2-1	12	CASRGGLGEQFF	TGTGCCAGCAGAGGGGGTTTGGGTGAGCAGTTCTTC
TRBD1	few	TRBV5-1	TRBJ1-1	13	CASYTGENTEAFF	TGCGCCAGCTATACAGGGGAAAACACTGAAGCTTTCTTT
-	-	TRBV5-1	TRBJ2-2	13	CASSRGLTGELFF	TGCGCCAGCAGCAGGGGGTTGACCGGGGAGCTGTTTTTT
-	-	TRBV6-5	TRBJ1-2	15	CASSYSGREGSRYTF	TGTGCCAGCAGTTACTCAGGCAGGGAAGGTAGTCGCTACACCTTC
-	few	TRBV18	TRBJ2-1	12	CASSHREHEQFF	TGTGCCAGCTCACACAGGGAACATGAGCAGTTCTTC
TRBD1	-	TRBV6-1	TRBJ1-4	14	CASSSGTGDEKLFF	TGTGCCAGCAGTTCCGGGACAGGGGATGAAAAACTGTTTTTT
-	few	TRBV7-8	TRBJ2-3	16	CASSLISRRETDTQYF	TGTGCCAGCAGCTTAATCAGTCGTAGGGAGACAGATACGCAGTATTTT
TRBD1	-	TRBV6-5	TRBJ1-1	15	CASKTGIASNTEAFF	TGTGCCAGCAAGACAGGGATCGCCTCGAACACTGAAGCTTTCTTT
-	-	TRBV11-3	TRBJ2-1	15	CASSIGGLSYNEQFF	TGTGCCAGCAGCATAGGGGGACTTTCCTACAATGAGCAGTTCTTC
TRBD2	-	TRBV9	TRBJ2-5	16	CASSVEGLAGLETQYF	TGTGCCAGCAGCGTAGAGGGCCTAGCGGGATTAGAGACCCAGTACTTC
-	-	TRBV5-6	TRBJ1-5	15	CASSRGWQVNQPQHF	TGTGCCAGCAGCCGCGGGTGGCAAGTCAATCAGCCCCAGCATTTT
-	-	TRBV10-1	TRBJ2-7	12	CARAEGSYEQYF	TGCGCCCGGGCGGAGGGATCCTACGAGCAGTACTTC
-	-	TRBV7-2	TRBJ1-1	15	CASSLGGPGNTEAFF	TGTGCCAGCAGTTTGGGGGGGCCAGGGAACACTGAAGCTTTCTTT
-	-	TRBV11-2	TRBJ2-7	12	CASSPSRLEQYF	TGTGCCAGCAGCCCCTCCAGGCTCGAGCAGTACTTC
TRBD1	-	TRBV12-5	TRBJ2-7	15	CASGLGQGNTYEQYF	TGTGCTAGTGGTTTGGGACAGGGGAATACCTACGAGCAGTACTTC
TRBD1	-	TRBV28	TRBJ1-2	16	CASSPPRGQGARGYTF	TGTGCCAGCAGTCCCCCGCGGGGACAGGGGGCGCGGGGCTACACCTTC
-	-	TRBV9	TRBJ2-7	13	CASSVVTGDEQYF	TGTGCCAGCAGCGTAGTTACAGGAGACGAGCAGTACTTC
TRBD2	-	TRBV28	TRBJ2-5	15	CASRGGTSGQETQYF	TGTGCTAGCAGGGGGGGGACTAGCGGCCAAGAGACCCAGTACTTC
TRBD1	-	TRBV5-6	TRBJ1-2	16	CASSSEKGTGLIGYTF	TGTGCCAGCAGCTCCGAAAAAGGGACAGGTTTAATTGGCTACACCTTC
-	-	TRBV14	TRBJ1-2	14	CASSQPSGRLGYTF	TGTGCCAGCAGCCAACCCAGCGGACGACTGGGCTACACCTTC
TRBD2	-	TRBV2	TRBJ2-7	15	CASSEVSGGAGEQYF	TGTGCCAGCAGTGAAGTAAGCGGGGGGGCCGGGGAGCAGTACTTC
TRBD1	-	TRBV11-2	TRBJ1-1	12	CASSSGQGRTFF	TGTGCCAGCAGCTCTGGACAGGGGCGAACTTTCTTT
TRBD2	-	TRBV9	TRBJ2-1	16	CASSPWGGGSYNEQFF	TGTGCCAGCAGCCCCTGGGGCGGGGGGTCCTACAATGAGCAGTTCTTC
-	-	TRBV6-5	TRBJ1-1	14	CASSITRRNTEAFF	TGTGCCAGCAGTATAACGAGGCGGAACACTGAAGCTTTCTTT
-	-	TRBV19	TRBJ1-1	15	CASSIGRHPGAEAFF	TGTGCCAGTAGTATCGGTCGGCACCCGGGGGCTGAAGCTTTCTTT
-	-	TRBV6-1	TRBJ2-7	14	CASRWGKPIYEQYF	TGTGCCAGCAGGTGGGGCAAGCCTATCTACGAGCAGTACTTC
TRBD2	-	TRBV5-1	TRBJ2-1	19	CASSNWPGLAGKTYNEQFF	TGCGCCAGCAGCAACTGGCCGGGACTAGCGGGAAAGACCTACAATGAGCAGTTCTTC
TRBD2	-	TRBV6-5	TRBJ2-7	11	CASSDRLAETF	TGTGCCAGCAGTGATCGACTAGCCGAAACCTTC
-	-	TRBV6-1	TRBJ2-2	16	CASSEEAGRNTGELFF	TGTGCCAGCAGTGAAGAGGCAGGGCGGAACACCGGGGAGCTGTTTTTT
TRBD1	once	TRBV5-1	TRBJ2-1	15	CASSLTGQGNNEQFF	TGCGCCAGCAGCTTGACGGGACAGGGGAACAATGAGCAGTTCTTC
-	-	TRBV30	TRBJ2-5	16	CAWSVGGARGQETQYF	TGTGCCTGGAGTGTGGGGGGGGCGAGGGGGCAAGAGACCCAGTACTTC
TRBD2	-	TRBV7-8	TRBJ2-1	16	CASSPTSGGHYNEQFF	TGTGCCAGCAGCCCGACTAGCGGGGGCCACTACAATGAGCAGTTCTTC
-	-	TRBV18	TRBJ2-3	14	CASSPPEPTDTQYF	TGTGCCAGCTCACCTCCAGAACCCACAGATACGCAGTATTTT
-	once	TRBV6-5	TRBJ1-2	15	CASSGPGKSNYGYTF	TGTGCCAGCAGCGGTCCGGGGAAGTCTAACTATGGCTACACCTTC
-	-	TRBV9	TRBJ2-3	13	CASRGENTDTQYF	TGTGCCAGCCGCGGCGAGAACACAGATACGCAGTATTTT
TRBD2	-	TRBV11-2	TRBJ2-3	14	CASSFTSDTDTQYF	TGTGCCAGCAGTTTTACTAGCGATACAGATACGCAGTATTTT
TRBD2	-	TRBV29-1	TRBJ2-3	13	CSGRTSGADTQYF	TGCAGCGGAAGGACTAGCGGGGCAGATACGCAGTATTTT
-	-	TRBV2	TRBJ2-7	14	CASSSRVLPYEQYF	TGTGCCAGCAGTAGCCGGGTTCTACCATACGAGCAGTACTTC
-	-	TRBV6-5	TRBJ1-4	13	CASSYSPGEKLFF	TGTGCCAGCAGTTACTCGCCGGGGGAAAAACTGTTTTTT
TRBD1	-	TRBV6-1	TRBJ1-4	13	CASGGQYNEKLFF	TGTGCCAGCGGGGGACAGTATAATGAAAAACTGTTTTTT
-	-	TRBV7-2	TRBJ2-7	12	CASSRQAYEQYF	TGTGCCAGCAGCCGACAGGCCTACGAGCAGTACTTC
TRBD2	-	TRBV5-4	TRBJ2-7	14	CASSSPAGGYEQYF	TGTGCCAGCAGCTCCCCGGCGGGGGGCTACGAGCAGTACTTC
-	-	TRBV5-1	TRBJ2-2	15	CASSPLPGNTGELFF	TGCGCCAGCAGCCCCCTTCCCGGGAACACCGGGGAGCTGTTTTTT
-	-	TRBV19	TRBJ2-3	13	CATWELLTDTQYF	TGTGCCACCTGGGAGTTACTCACAGATACGCAGTATTTT
TRBD1	-	TRBV6-5	TRBJ1-1	15	CASSYGDSMNTEAFF	TGTGCCAGCAGTTATGGGGACAGCATGAACACTGAAGCTTTCTTT
-	-	TRBV6-5	TRBJ2-3	13	CASSYSRVDTQYF	TGTGCCAGCAGTTACTCCCGGGTGGATACGCAGTATTTT
-	-	TRBV30	TRBJ1-6	11	CAWSINSPLHF	TGTGCCTGGAGTATAAATTCACCCCTCCACTTT
-	few	TRBV4-3	TRBJ2-7	14	CASSPPQQNYEQYF	TGCGCCAGCAGCCCGCCCCAACAGAACTACGAGCAGTACTTC
TRBD1	-	TRBV6-5	TRBJ2-7	15	CASSYGQGTVYEQYF	TGTGCCAGCAGTTACGGACAGGGGACGGTCTACGAGCAGTACTTC